Below, one TCR beta chain is given with its context. Its matching antigen is unknown. This entry is derived from a study of CD8 T cells in ankylosing spondylitis. Study-level findings and limits: In ankylosing spondylitis patients, matched synovial fluid reportedly showed significant enrichment of disease-linked clones. Disease-associated clones were CD8+ and fairly uncommon in peripheral blood. Past studies reported some motif variants in reactive arthritis synovial fluid and blood.

Construction of TCR beta libraries was performed using quantitative 5'-RACE with molecular barcodes. Each CDR3 protein is one row after TCRdb ran MiXCR on the 5' RACE reads. The sample has 150,000 or so distinct CDR3 sequences, roughly 11% seen once; the top ten hold almost 30%. The CDR3 is made up of 13 amino acids. CDR1 and CDR2 (germline): SQVTM, ANQGSEA. The V gene end was trimmed by 6 bases and the J gene end by 5 bases; junction bases not matched to a gene: 7. V usage is TRBV29-1 and J usage is TRBJ2-5, with TRBD1 matching 9 bases. The TCR was taken from a male donor with ankylosing spondylitis or in good health (not recorded which). Sequencing input: blood, either unsorted or a sorted T cell fraction (not recorded which). The CDR3 nucleotides read TGCAGCGTCAACAGGGGGCTGGGTGAGACCCAGTACTTC. This sequence encodes CSVNRGLGETQYF.